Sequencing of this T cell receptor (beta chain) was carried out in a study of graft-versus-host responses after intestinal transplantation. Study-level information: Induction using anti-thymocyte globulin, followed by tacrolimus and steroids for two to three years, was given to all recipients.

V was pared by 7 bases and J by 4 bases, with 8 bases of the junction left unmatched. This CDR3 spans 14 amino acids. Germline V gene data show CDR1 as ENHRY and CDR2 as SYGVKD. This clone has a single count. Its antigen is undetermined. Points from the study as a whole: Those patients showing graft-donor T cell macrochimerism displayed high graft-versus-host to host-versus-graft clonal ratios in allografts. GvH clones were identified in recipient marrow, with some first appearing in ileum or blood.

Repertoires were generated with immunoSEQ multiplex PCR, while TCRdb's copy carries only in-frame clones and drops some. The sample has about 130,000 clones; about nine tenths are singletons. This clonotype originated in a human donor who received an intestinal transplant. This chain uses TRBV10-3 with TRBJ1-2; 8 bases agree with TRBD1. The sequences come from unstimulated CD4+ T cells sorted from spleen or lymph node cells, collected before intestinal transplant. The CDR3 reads CAIKRQGALYGYTF. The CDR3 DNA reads TGTGCCATCAAAAGGCAGGGGGCCCTCTATGGCTACACCTTC.